This T cell receptor (beta chain) is drawn from a study of identifying expanded T cells in peripheral blood. Study-wide findings and caveats: Two-week clone count variance significantly increased as total template count grew.

For this clone: What it recognizes is unknown.

Sequenced by immunoSEQ multiplex PCR; TCRdb stores in-frame clones only, minus some. Of 60,000 to 70,000 clones in the sample, over 80% were seen once. No infections or other immune events were documented during collection. CDR1 ENHRY and CDR2 SYGVKD come from the germline V gene. V was clipped by 4 bases and J by 2 bases; unmatched bases: 3. This CDR3 region has 15 residues. The clonotype originates from a person aged 18-69 years in good health. Sequenced: blood. The chain carries TRBV10-3 and TRBJ2-1, with TRBD2 matching 9 bases. The CDR3 loop reads CAISVGGGAYNEQFF. In DNA form, the CDR3 reads TGTGCCATCAGTGTGGGCGGGGGGGCCTACAATGAGCAGTTCTTC.